The 29 T cell receptor beta chains presented below share a single source sample, sequenced in a study of T-cell reconstitution after alpha-beta-depleted transplantation in children. Unique molecular identifiers were incorporated into the prepared TCRbeta library. TCRdb re-called the PCR reads with MiXCR, one entry per CDR3 protein. Of approximately 650,000 distinct CDR3 sequences in the sample, 10% to 15% were seen once. The sample was PBMCs, taken before TCRalphabeta/CD19-depleted stem cell transplant. Every receptor here comes from a girl aged 2 to 9 with congenital amegakaryocytic thrombocytopenia, due to receive a stem cell transplant.

This clonotype was counted at least ten times. This chain joins TRBV5-1 and TRBJ1-3, with D possibly matching TRBD1 (5 bases). Trimming cost V 0 bases and J 0 bases, with 7 bases left between them. The germline V gene encodes CDR1 SGHRS and CDR2 YFSETQ. The CDR3 totals 15 residues. The CDR3 loop is CASSLGTPSGNTIYF. The CDR3 DNA is TGCGCCAGCAGCTTGGGGACACCCTCTGGAAACACCATATATTTT.

The rearrangement joins TRBV5-1 to TRBJ2-5; the D is unclear. V gave up 4 bases and J gave up 1 base, with 8 bases separating them. CDR3 length equals 13 residues. Germline V CDR1 and CDR2: SGHRS, YFSETQ. As DNA, the CDR3 is TGCGCCAGCAGCATCGGGCCCCAAGAGACCCAGTACTTC. It encodes CASSIGPQETQYF.

The genes are TRBV25-1 and TRBJ2-5; 7 bases match TRBD1. Germline V gives CDR1 MGHDK, CDR2 SYGVNS. Unmatched junction bases numbered 12, after V lost 7 bases and J lost 4 bases. This CDR3 spans 15 amino acids. CDR3 region: CASTRRQGEGETQYF. The CDR3 coding sequence is TGTGCCAGCACCAGACGACAGGGTGAAGGAGAGACCCAGTACTTC.

Regarding this clonotype: A read error may explain this, as a much larger clone is one base away. The J gene is TRBJ1-5, the V gene TRBV30; D ambiguous. The CDR3 runs 13 residues. Germline CDR1 is GTSNPN and CDR2 is SVGIG (reference sequence). The CDR3 sequence is CAWSDGGNRPQHF. CDR3 sequence (DNA): TGTGCCTGGAGTGATGGAGGGAATCGGCCCCAGCATTTT.

This clonotype came up many times. V gene TRBV28 combines with J gene TRBJ2-3; D is ambiguous. The CDR3 covers 13 residues. Germline V CDR1 and CDR2: MDHEN, SYDVKM. Trimming stripped 6 bases from V and 0 bases from J, with 7 bases between. Written as DNA, the CDR3 is TGTGCCAGCAGCAGCTACAGCACAGATACGCAGTATTTT. Translated, it gives CASSSYSTDTQYF.

Turning to this clonotype: With a much larger clone just one base away, this may be a read error. Here the CDR3 DNA reads TGTGCCAGCAGCTTTCTGAGCAATGAGCATTTCTTC. Amino acids: CASSFLSNEHFF. The chain links TRBV5-6 to TRBJ2-1; unclear D gene. There are 12 residues in the CDR3. Germline-derived CDR1 and CDR2 are SGHDT and YYEEEE. Combining the CDR3 with reference TRBV5-6 and TRBJ2-1 gives the whole variable domain DAGVTQSPTHLIKTRGQQVTLRCSPKSGHDTVSWYQQALGQGPQFIFQYYEEEERQRGNFPDRFSGHQFPNYSSELNVNALLLGDSALYLCASSFLSNEHFFGPGTRLTVL.

In its sample, this clonotype was seen many times. The DNA of the CDR3 is TGTGCCATCAGTGAGCGGACCGGGACAGGAGCATCCAACACTGAAGCTTTCTTT. Protein sequence: CAISERTGTGASNTEAFF. The chain is built from TRBV10-3 and TRBJ1-1; 8 nucleotides align to TRBD1. This CDR3 has 18 residues. With 2 bases clipped from V and 2 bases from J, the junction kept 13 bases outside the gene matches. In germline, CDR1 is ENHRY, CDR2 SYGVKD.

The chain carries TRBV7-9 and TRBJ2-1; D might be TRBD1 (5 bases). The V and J ends lost 4 bases and 6 bases respectively, with 13 bases between them. This CDR3 has 14 amino acids. Germline V gene data show CDR1 as SEHNR and CDR2 as FQNEAQ (reference sequence). The CDR3 bases are TGTGCCAGCAGCTCAACGACAGATCTCAATGAGCAGTTCTTC. This sequence encodes CASSSTTDLNEQFF.

The sample holds many counts of this clonotype. This chain connects TRBV5-1 to TRBJ1-4; perhaps TRBD1 as D (5 bases). The germline CDR1 and CDR2 sequences are SGHRS and YFSETQ. The V and J ends lost 0 bases and 3 bases respectively, with 15 bases between them. CDR3 length: 17 amino acids. The CDR3 DNA reads TGCGCCAGCAGCTTGGAGGACTCTAGGACATCTAATGAAAAACTGTTTTTT. This translates into CASSLEDSRTSNEKLFF.

The gene calls are TRBV5-1 and TRBJ1-1; TRBD1 matches 8 bases. The ends lost 6 bases at V and 1 base at J; junction bases unmatched: 5. Looked up from germline, CDR1 is SGHRS and CDR2 is YFSETQ. There are 14 residues in the CDR3. The CDR3 DNA follows: TGCGCCAGCACCAAAGGGACAGGGAACACTGAAGCTTTCTTT. It yields the protein CASTKGTGNTEAFF. Based on the CDR3 plus reference TRBV5-1 and TRBJ1-1, the full variable domain is KAGVTQTPRYLIKTRGQQVTLSCSPISGHRSVSWYQQTPGQGLQFLFEYFSETQRNKGNFPGRFSGRQFSNSRSEMNVSTLELGDSALYLCASTKGTGNTEAFFGQGTRLTVV.

This clonotype was counted at least ten times. The J gene is TRBJ2-7, the V gene TRBV5-1, with D maybe TRBD1 (6 bases). Trimming pared 3 bases from V and 2 bases from J, leaving 9 bases between. CDR1 is SGHRS and CDR2 is YFSETQ in the germline V gene. The CDR3 covers 13 residues. The CDR3 nucleotides are TGCGCCAGCAGCTGGACAGCTACCTACGAGCAGTACTTC. Translating it yields CASSWTATYEQYF.

The J gene is TRBJ2-7, the V gene TRBV6-1; maybe TRBD2 (5 bases). Trimming removed 1 base from V and 9 bases from J, with 13 bases in between. The CDR3 spans 13 residues. The V gene's germline CDR1 is MNHNS and CDR2 SASEGT. The CDR3 sequence: CASSEGGLLRQYF. The CDR3 DNA is TGTGCCAGCAGTGAAGGAGGACTCCTCCGGCAGTACTTC.

The rearrangement links TRBV7-9 to TRBJ2-1, with D maybe TRBD1 (6 bases). The CDR3 covers 15 residues. The ends were cut back, 6 bases at V and 6 bases at J, with 18 bases in the middle. Germline V lookup: CDR1 SEHNR, CDR2 FQNEAQ (reference sequence). The CDR3, as DNA: TGTGCCAGCAGTCACATTGGGGCAGGGGCCAATGAGCAGTTCTTC. Translated: CASSHIGAGANEQFF.

The table lists this clonotype with a few counts. The CDR3 protein is CASSTLDGGSGYTF. CDR3 in DNA: TGTGCCAGCTCAACCTTGGACGGGGGATCTGGCTACACCTTC. J is TRBJ1-2 and V is TRBV18, with a tentative D call TRBD1 (5 bases). Germline lookup yields CDR1 KGHSH and CDR2 LQKENI. The CDR3 contains 14 residues. The germline V and J ends were trimmed by 5 bases and 7 bases, with 17 bases remaining between them. Full variable domain (remainder filled in from reference TRBV18 and TRBJ1-2): NAGVMQNPRHLVRRRGQEARLRCSPMKGHSHVYWYRQLPEEGLKFMVYLQKENIIDESGMPKERFSAEFPKEGPSILRIQQVVRGDSAAYFCASSTLDGGSGYTFGSGTRLTVV.

This clonotype turned up a few times. This chain connects TRBV11-1 to TRBJ2-3; TRBD2 matches at 8 bases. The CDR3 is made up of 18 amino acids. V shed 6 bases and J 2 bases; nucleotides not matched to a gene: 16. CDR1 and CDR2 (germline): SGHAT, FQDESV (reference sequence). CDR3 amino acids: CASRLLRGGSLYTDTQYF. CDR3 nucleotide sequence: TGTGCCAGCAGATTACTCCGGGGGGGATCCTTATACACAGATACGCAGTATTTT.

This clonotype was recorded many times. The chain uses TRBV20-1 and TRBJ2-7; D gene ambiguous. The CDR3 consists of 14 residues. Trimming shortened V by 3 bases and J by 3 bases, and 15 bases separated the two germline ends. Germline V gives CDR1 DFQATT, CDR2 SNEGSKA (reference sequence). CDR3 loop: CSARSVSQDYEQYF. The CDR3 DNA follows: TGCAGTGCTAGGAGCGTAAGCCAAGACTACGAGCAGTACTTC.

This clonotype was counted once. This chain connects TRBV20-1 to TRBJ2-4, with D unclear. The germline V and J ends were trimmed by 0 bases and 10 bases, with 16 bases remaining between them. CDR3 size: 14 residues. The germline gives CDR1 DFQATT, CDR2 SNEGSKA (reference sequence). The CDR3 is CSARDIPSSRIQYF. The CDR3 nucleotides read TGCAGTGCTAGAGATATCCCCAGCTCGAGGATTCAGTACTTC.

The chain carries TRBV12-3 or TRBV12-4 and TRBJ1-5, with 7 positions matching TRBD1. The CDR3 has 16 amino acids. Trimming took 3 bases from V and 5 from J; bases not matched to a gene: 10. CDR3 sequence (DNA): TGTGCCAGCAGTTTTAAGATAGGGGGCGAGGATCAGCCCCAGCATTTT. Its translation: CASSFKIGGEDQPQHF.

V gene TRBV12-3 or TRBV12-4 combines with J gene TRBJ2-3, with 7 nucleotides matching TRBD1. CDR3 length: 14 residues. V was pared by 6 bases and J by 2 bases, with 5 bases of the junction left unmatched. DNA for the CDR3: TGTGCCAGCAGGCCGGGACAGAACACAGATACGCAGTATTTT. Amino acid sequence: CASRPGQNTDTQYF.

In this sample, this clonotype turned up a few times. The chain links TRBV27 to TRBJ2-2; D unclear. CDR1 MNHEY and CDR2 SMNVEV come from the germline V gene (reference sequence). V dropped 2 bases and J dropped 0 bases, with 10 bases sitting between them. The CDR3 sequence is 16 residues long. CDR3 DNA sequence: TGTGCCAGCAGTTTAAGGTTAAACACGAACACCGGGGAGCTGTTTTTT. This sequence encodes CASSLRLNTNTGELFF.

Note on this clonotype: The CDR3 carries no conserved terminal phenylalanine or tryptophan, so it likely arises from a read error. The rearrangement uses TRBV7-2 and TRBJ2-1; the match to TRBD2 covers 10 bases. J was trimmed by 8 bases and V by 5 bases; bases with no gene match: 12. The CDR3 is 16 amino acids. CDR1 is SGHTA and CDR2 is FQGNSA in the germline V gene. The CDR3 region has the DNA TGTGCCAGCAGCCTAAACCTAGCGGGAGTTGGCGATGAGCAGTTCTTG. Translating gives CASSLNLAGVGDEQFL.

This clonotype was detected ten times or more. The CDR3 DNA reads as TGCGCCAGCAGCACCGGACTAGCGGACACCGGGGAGCTGTTTTTT. Translated, it gives CASSTGLADTGELFF. The chain joins TRBV5-1 to TRBJ2-2; 10 bases are shared with TRBD2. The CDR3 extends over 15 amino acids. Germline V lookup: CDR1 SGHRS, CDR2 YFSETQ. Germline trimming cut 4 bases from V and 3 bases from J; bases unmatched to any gene: 3.

V and J are TRBV20-1 and TRBJ2-3; the match to TRBD2 covers 7 bases. CDR1 DFQATT and CDR2 SNEGSKA come from the germline V gene (reference sequence). The CDR3 totals 14 residues. V lost 2 bases to trimming and J lost 4 bases; unmatched junction nucleotides: 6. CDR3 region: CSARIPSGPDTQYF. The CDR3 DNA reads TGCAGTGCTAGAATCCCTAGCGGCCCAGATACGCAGTATTTT.

J is TRBJ2-3 and V is TRBV2; D gene unclear. This CDR3 spans 14 amino acids. V lost 6 bases and J 1 base, leaving 11 bases between the germline ends. Germline V gene sequence: CDR1 SNHLY, CDR2 FYNNEI. The CDR3 is CASRKGSGTDTQYF. In DNA, the CDR3 is TGTGCCAGCAGAAAGGGATCCGGCACAGATACGCAGTATTTT.

With respect to this clonotype: A read error may explain this, as a much larger clone is one base away. The chain carries TRBV4-1 and TRBJ2-2, with TRBD1 as a possible D gene (5 bases). CDR3 length equals 14 residues. V was clipped by 4 bases and J by 4 bases, with 10 bases between them. CDR1 MGHRA and CDR2 YSYEKL come from the germline V gene. In DNA, the CDR3 is TGCGCCAGCAGCCTCAGACAGATCACCGGGGAGCTGTTTTTT. It codes for CASSLRQITGELFF.

This clonotype showed up just a few times. The chain is built from TRBV20-1 and TRBJ2-1; TRBD1 might be the D (6 bases). V gave up 6 bases and J gave up 15 bases, with 24 bases separating them. The CDR3 totals 13 residues. Germline assignment: CDR1 DFQATT and CDR2 SNEGSKA (reference sequence). The CDR3 loop is CSARPTGFDGLFF. The CDR3 nucleotides read TGCAGTGCCCGACCGACAGGATTTGACGGTTTGTTCTTC.

This clonotype was observed many times. The chain employs TRBV12-3 or TRBV12-4 and TRBJ2-2, with 7 bases fitting TRBD2. CDR3 length: 12 residues. The V gene end was trimmed by 11 bases and the J gene end by 1 base; junction bases not matched to a gene: 1. In DNA form, the CDR3 reads TGTGCCGGGAGGGGGAACACCGGGGAGCTGTTTTTT. It encodes CAGRGNTGELFF.

The chain employs TRBV5-1 and TRBJ1-1; D is perhaps TRBD1 (5 bases). In germline, CDR1 is SGHRS, CDR2 YFSETQ. The CDR3 runs 16 residues. V dropped 4 bases and J dropped 5 bases, with 21 bases sitting between them. Written as DNA, the CDR3 is TGCGCCAGCAGCCGGGGACCGGGCCTCCTCGATACTGAAGCTTTCTTT. Translating it yields CASSRGPGLLDTEAFF.

For this clonotype: A read error may be the cause here, since a much bigger clone is one base away. The V gene is TRBV5-1, the J gene TRBJ2-5, with D perhaps matching TRBD1 (6 bases). The germline V gene encodes CDR1 SGHRS and CDR2 YFSETQ. The CDR3 spans 13 residues. The CDR3 region is CANSGQTQETQYF. The DNA of the CDR3 is TGCGCCAACAGCGGACAGACACAAGAGACCCAGTACTTC.